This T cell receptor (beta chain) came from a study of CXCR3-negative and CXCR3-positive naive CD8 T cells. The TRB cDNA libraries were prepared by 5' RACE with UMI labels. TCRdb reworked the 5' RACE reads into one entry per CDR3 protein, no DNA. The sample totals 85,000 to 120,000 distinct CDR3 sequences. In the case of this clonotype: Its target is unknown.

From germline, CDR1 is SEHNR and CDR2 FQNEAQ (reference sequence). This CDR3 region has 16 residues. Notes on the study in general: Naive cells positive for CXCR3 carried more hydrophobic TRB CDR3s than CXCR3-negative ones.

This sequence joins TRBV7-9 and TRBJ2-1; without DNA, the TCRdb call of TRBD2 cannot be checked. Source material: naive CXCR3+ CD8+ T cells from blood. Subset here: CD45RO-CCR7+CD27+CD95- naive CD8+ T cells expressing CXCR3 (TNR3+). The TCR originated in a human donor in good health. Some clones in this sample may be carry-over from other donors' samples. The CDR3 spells CASSSRELAYYNEQFF.